This is a list of T cell receptor beta chains from one sample in a study of blood T cell repertoires in COVID-19. Profiled with immunoSEQ multiplex PCR; TCRdb holds only in-frame clones, not every one. The sample has 70,000 or so clones, 82% seen once. Input material: peripheral blood. The receptors stem from a human donor in a cohort sampled during active COVID-19. The CDR3 runs from the conserved cysteine through the conserved F or W. D genes are given only for firm matches. Clone size is not always given. Where it is, it says once, few, many or a class for expanded clones.

CDR3: CASSPLVLAGAGEQFF
DNA: TGTGCCAGCTCACCACTGGTCCTAGCGGGGGCAGGGGAGCAGTTCTTC
size: -
J: TRBJ2-1
D: TRBD2
V: TRBV18

CDR3: CAISEQRTENYGYTF
DNA: TGTGCCATCAGTGAGCAAAGGACAGAAAATTATGGCTACACCTTC
size: -
J: TRBJ1-2
D: -
V: TRBV10-3

CDR3: CASSSRQGNNQPQHF
DNA: TGTGCCAGCAGTTCCCGACAGGGGAACAATCAGCCCCAGCATTTT
size: -
J: TRBJ1-5
D: TRBD1
V: TRBV6-5

CDR3: CATSRGSSRAYEQYF
DNA: TGTGCCACCAGCAGAGGCAGTTCTAGAGCCTACGAGCAGTACTTC
size: -
J: TRBJ2-7
D: -
V: TRBV15

CDR3: CASSQGSRGKPQHF
DNA: TGCGCCAGCAGCCAGGGCTCCAGGGGGAAGCCCCAGCATTTT
size: -
J: TRBJ1-5
D: TRBD1
V: TRBV4-1

CDR3: CASSLNRVTFQHF
DNA: TGTGCCAGCAGTTTAAACAGGGTGACGTTCCAGCATTTT
size: -
J: TRBJ1-5
D: -
V: TRBV6-2/TRBV6-3

CDR3: CSASGGGEFTDTQYF
DNA: TGCAGTGCTAGTGGCGGGGGGGAGTTTACAGATACGCAGTATTTT
size: -
J: TRBJ2-3
D: TRBD2
V: TRBV20-1

CDR3: CASSQGGSQGYTF
DNA: TGTGCCAGCAGCCAGGGAGGATCTCAGGGCTACACCTTC
size: few
J: TRBJ1-2
D: -
V: TRBV7-8

CDR3: CASSLALGSGNTIYF
DNA: TGCGCCAGCAGCTTGGCCCTAGGCTCTGGAAACACCATATATTTT
size: -
J: TRBJ1-3
D: -
V: TRBV5-1

CDR3: CASSELGLRDNEQFF
DNA: TGTGCCAGCAGTGAATTGGGACTGCGAGACAATGAGCAGTTCTTC
size: -
J: TRBJ2-1
D: -
V: TRBV2

CDR3: CASSAQQMVYEKLFF
DNA: TGTGCCAGCAGTGCCCAACAGATGGTTTATGAAAAACTGTTTTTT
size: once
J: TRBJ1-4
D: -
V: TRBV2

CDR3: CASSPADRGLALHF
DNA: TGTGCCAGCAGCCCAGCTGATAGAGGTTTGGCCCTCCACTTT
size: -
J: TRBJ1-6
D: -
V: TRBV3-1/TRBV3-2

CDR3: CASSMDRGIGEQYF
DNA: TGTGCCAGTAGTATGGACAGGGGCATAGGCGAGCAGTACTTC
size: -
J: TRBJ2-7
D: TRBD1
V: TRBV19

CDR3: CASSQVPFYNEQFF
DNA: TGTGCCAGCAGCCAAGTCCCTTTTTACAATGAGCAGTTCTTC
size: -
J: TRBJ2-1
D: -
V: TRBV3-1/TRBV3-2

CDR3: CASSLAWGDQPQHF
DNA: TGTGCCAGCAGCTTAGCTTGGGGGGATCAGCCCCAGCATTTT
size: few
J: TRBJ1-5
D: -
V: TRBV7-9

CDR3: CSVTSGRTNQPQHF
DNA: TGCAGCGTTACTAGTGGCCGGACGAATCAGCCCCAGCATTTT
size: -
J: TRBJ1-5
D: -
V: TRBV29-1

CDR3: CASSITSGGPYEQYF
DNA: TGTGCCAGCAGCATAACTAGCGGGGGGCCCTACGAGCAGTACTTC
size: -
J: TRBJ2-7
D: TRBD2
V: TRBV6-5

CDR3: CASSVSGGGYTF
DNA: TGTGCCAGCAGCGTCTCCGGGGGGGGCTACACCTTC
size: once
J: TRBJ1-2
D: -
V: TRBV7-2

CDR3: CASSQLLGRRGYGYTF
DNA: TGTGCCAGTAGTCAACTCCTTGGCCGGCGCGGCTATGGCTACACCTTC
size: -
J: TRBJ1-2
D: -
V: TRBV19

CDR3: CASSLGAGGDEQYF
DNA: TGTGCCAGCAGCTTAGGGGCAGGGGGAGACGAGCAGTACTTC
size: once
J: TRBJ2-7
D: TRBD1
V: TRBV7-8

CDR3: CASSPWEPTDYGYTF
DNA: TGTGCCAGCAGCCCCTGGGAGCCAACGGACTATGGCTACACCTTC
size: -
J: TRBJ1-2
D: -
V: TRBV7-9

CDR3: CASSESNQGAFF
DNA: TGCGCCAGCAGTGAGTCGAACCAGGGGGCTTTCTTT
size: -
J: TRBJ1-1
D: -
V: TRBV10-1

CDR3: CALSTENTDTQYF
DNA: TGTGCCCTATCGACAGAGAACACAGATACGCAGTATTTT
size: -
J: TRBJ2-3
D: -
V: TRBV5-4

CDR3: CASSELGGEQTHYGYTF
DNA: TGTGCCAGCAGTGAATTGGGTGGTGAACAGACCCACTATGGCTACACCTTC
size: -
J: TRBJ1-2
D: -
V: TRBV25-1

CDR3: CASSSQGNSGNTIYF
DNA: TGTGCCAGCAGCTCACAGGGTAACTCTGGAAACACCATATATTTT
size: -
J: TRBJ1-3
D: -
V: TRBV7-6

CDR3: CASSLNRYEQYF
DNA: TGTGCCAGCAGCTTAAATCGCTACGAGCAGTACTTC
size: -
J: TRBJ2-7
D: -
V: TRBV3-1/TRBV3-2

CDR3: CASSFGGVYEQYF
DNA: TGTGCCAGCAGCTTTGGAGGAGTCTACGAGCAGTACTTC
size: -
J: TRBJ2-7
D: -
V: TRBV11-1

CDR3: CASSLEWSSGTLGTQYF
DNA: TGTGCCAGCAGCTTGGAATGGTCGAGCGGTACCTTGGGGACCCAGTACTTC
size: -
J: TRBJ2-5
D: -
V: TRBV7-2

CDR3: CASSPVVGGQGSRHTF
DNA: TGTGCCAGCAGCCCCGTAGTCGGGGGACAGGGTTCCCGCCACACCTTC
size: -
J: TRBJ1-2
D: TRBD1
V: TRBV7-9

CDR3: CASSWGVGGISYNEQFF
DNA: TGTGCCAGCAGTTGGGGAGTGGGGGGAATATCCTACAATGAGCAGTTCTTC
size: -
J: TRBJ2-1
D: -
V: TRBV28

CDR3: CASSQDQGTLSSYNSPLHF
DNA: TGCGCCAGCAGCCAAGATCAGGGGACGCTGAGCTCCTATAATTCACCCCTCCACTTT
size: -
J: TRBJ1-6
D: -
V: TRBV4-3

CDR3: CASSYGQRNQPQHF
DNA: TGTGCCAGCAGCTACGGACAGAGAAATCAGCCCCAGCATTTT
size: -
J: TRBJ1-5
D: -
V: TRBV5-6

CDR3: CASKRGSNQPQHF
DNA: TGTGCCAGCAAACGGGGTAGCAATCAGCCCCAGCATTTT
size: -
J: TRBJ1-5
D: -
V: TRBV6-5

CDR3: CASSDWGGSNQPQHF
DNA: TGTGCCAGCAGTGACTGGGGGGGTAGCAATCAGCCCCAGCATTTT
size: -
J: TRBJ1-5
D: -
V: TRBV27

CDR3: CASRGEIGQPQHF
DNA: TGTGCCAGCCGGGGAGAGATTGGTCAGCCCCAGCATTTT
size: -
J: TRBJ1-5
D: -
V: TRBV6-6

CDR3: CASRRGYEQYF
DNA: TGTGCCAGCAGGCGGGGGTATGAGCAGTACTTC
size: -
J: TRBJ2-7
D: TRBD2
V: TRBV6-5

CDR3: CASSLEGAATNEKLFF
DNA: TGTGCCAGCAGCTTAGAAGGGGCGGCAACTAATGAAAAACTGTTTTTT
size: -
J: TRBJ1-4
D: -
V: TRBV7-6

CDR3: CASGRQGATGANVLTF
DNA: TGTGCCTCGGGACGACAGGGGGCTACTGGGGCCAACGTCCTGACTTTC
size: -
J: TRBJ2-6
D: TRBD1
V: TRBV19

CDR3: CASRGTGTYEQYF
DNA: TGTGCCAGCAGGGGGACAGGGACCTACGAGCAGTACTTC
size: -
J: TRBJ2-7
D: TRBD1
V: TRBV27

CDR3: CASSPGDSTYEQYF
DNA: TGTGCCAGCAGTCCAGGGGACAGTACGTACGAGCAGTACTTC
size: -
J: TRBJ2-7
D: TRBD1
V: TRBV6-5

CDR3: CASSPEETQYF
DNA: TGTGCCAGCAGTCCGGAGGAGACCCAGTACTTC
size: -
J: TRBJ2-5
D: -
V: TRBV12-3/TRBV12-4

CDR3: CASSNVRQGWGNTEAFF
DNA: TGTGCCAGTAGTAATGTGAGGCAGGGCTGGGGAAACACTGAAGCTTTCTTT
size: -
J: TRBJ1-1
D: -
V: TRBV19

CDR3: CASRELSSYNEQFF
DNA: TGTGCCTCGAGGGAGTTAAGCTCCTACAATGAGCAGTTCTTC
size: -
J: TRBJ2-1
D: -
V: TRBV10-3

CDR3: CASSTTATNEKLFF
DNA: TGTGCCAGTAGTACGACAGCAACTAATGAAAAACTGTTTTTT
size: -
J: TRBJ1-4
D: -
V: TRBV19

CDR3: CASTFGGNEQYF
DNA: TGTGCCAGCACCTTCGGGGGGAACGAGCAGTACTTC
size: few
J: TRBJ2-7
D: TRBD2
V: TRBV7-2